Given below is one T cell receptor beta chain in context. Its antigen is still unknown. The immunoSEQ assay was version 4, run in survey mode. The table came from immunoSEQ multiplex PCR; TCRdb's copy has only in-frame clones and leaves some out. The sample has fewer than 35,000 clones, 70% seen once. The data were taken from a study of persistence of HIV-infected CD4 T cells. Turning to the study itself: A couple of participants gave one leukapheresis sample; others gave up to about 200 mL blood repeatedly.

V lost 11 bases and J 7 bases, leaving 15 bases between the germline ends. CDR1 LNHDA and CDR2 SQIVND come from the germline V gene (reference sequence). The CDR3 is made up of 13 amino acids. The stimulus was an HIV-1 Gag 15-mer peptide pool, 0.85 to 1 ug/peptide/mL. Responding CD4+ T cells were sorted by upregulation of both CD40 ligand and CD69. Donors had CD4+ T cell counts above 400 cells/uL and were CMV-seropositive. CD8-depleted PBMCs were stimulated about 19 hours with anti-CD28/CD49d costimulation, CD40-blocking antibody and enfuvirtide. This clonotype originated in an adult man with HIV who was CMV-seropositive. The chain recombines TRBV19 with TRBJ1-6; possibly TRBD1 for D (5 bases). Sequences were derived from CD4+ T cells sorted from PBMCs after approximately 19-hour stimulation, sampled from a patient who received antiretroviral therapy. CDR3 residues: CAVTAGRNSPLHF. The CDR3 bases are TGTGCCGTAACGGCGGGGCGGAATTCACCCCTCCACTTT.